A single sample is the source of the 19 T cell receptor beta chains below, sequenced in a study of T cell changes during pregnancy in multiple sclerosis. Profiled with immunoSEQ multiplex PCR; TCRdb holds only in-frame clones, not every one. The sample has about 40,000 clones; 80% to 90% are singletons. Source: peripheral blood, taken in the first trimester of pregnancy. The origin of the receptors is a female donor in good health, enrolled as a control in a pregnancy study.

The chain combines TRBV28 with TRBJ2-5; 10 nucleotides align to TRBD1. Unmatched junction bases numbered 3, after V lost 5 bases and J lost 0 bases. The CDR3 consists of 15 residues. Germline CDR1 reads MDHEN; CDR2 reads SYDVKM. This chain's CDR3 is CASSRTGGYQETQYF. The CDR3 coding sequence is TGTGCCAGCAGTCGGACAGGGGGATACCAAGAGACCCAGTACTTC.

This chain links TRBV20-1 with TRBJ1-1; 8 nucleotides match TRBD1. The CDR3 is made up of 11 amino acids. Trimming at V came to 6 bases and at J to 3 bases, leaving 0 bases not matched to a gene. Germline V lookup: CDR1 DFQATT, CDR2 SNEGSKA (reference sequence). CDR3: CSATGDTEAFF. DNA of the CDR3: TGCAGTGCGACAGGGGACACTGAAGCTTTCTTT.

This clone was recorded only once. The chain carries TRBV5-4 and TRBJ2-5; D possibly corresponds to TRBD1 (6 bases). Germline values: CDR1 SGHNT, CDR2 YYREEE (reference sequence). V was trimmed by 4 bases and J by 6 bases, leaving 22 bases between them. The CDR3 contains 16 residues. CDR3 bases: TGTGCCAGCAGCGGCCCGGACAGATCCAGCGGAAAGACCCAGTACTTC. The encoded protein is CASSGPDRSSGKTQYF.

The genes are TRBV5-4 and TRBJ2-2; D may be TRBD1 (5 bases). From germline, CDR1 is SGHNT and CDR2 YYREEE (reference sequence). This CDR3 has 14 amino acids. V was cut by 0 bases and J by 4 bases, with 7 bases left in between. CDR3 in amino acids: CASSLDRGTGELFF. The DNA of the CDR3 is TGTGCCAGCAGCTTGGATAGGGGCACCGGGGAGCTGTTTTTT.

This sequence joins TRBV10-2 and TRBJ1-1; possible D gene TRBD1, 6 bases. V was pared by 8 bases and J by 5 bases, with 9 bases between. Germline values: CDR1 WSHSY, CDR2 SAAADI. The CDR3 extends over 11 amino acids. The CDR3 coding sequence is TGCGCCAGCTTACAGGGTACTGAAGCTTTCTTT. It encodes CASLQGTEAFF.

The chain employs TRBV5-6 and TRBJ1-1, with 8 bases fitting TRBD1. The CDR3 consists of 17 residues. The germline V gene encodes CDR1 SGHDT and CDR2 YYEEEE. V trimming: 1 base; J trimming: 0 bases; junction bases outside the gene matches: 8. CDR3: CASSLITGGFMNTEAFF. The CDR3 coding sequence is TGTGCCAGCAGCTTGATAACAGGGGGTTTCATGAACACTGAAGCTTTCTTT.

The V gene is TRBV4-1, the J gene TRBJ1-2, with D hard to call. Deletions cut 1 base from V and 2 bases from J, with 5 bases between. Germline V gene data show CDR1 as MGHRA and CDR2 as YSYEKL. The CDR3 is 13 amino acids. The CDR3 nucleotides read TGCGCCAGCAGCCAAGGACTGAACTATGGCTACACCTTC. It translates to CASSQGLNYGYTF.

This sequence joins TRBV7-3 and TRBJ2-3; D possibly corresponds to TRBD1 (5 bases). V was pared by 2 bases and J by 0 bases, with 9 bases between. The CDR3 loop spans 15 amino acids. Germline V gene data show CDR1 as SGHTA and CDR2 as FQGTGA. CDR3 nucleotide sequence: TGTGCCAGCAGCTTAGGGGCAGTTAGCACAGATACGCAGTATTTT. It specifies CASSLGAVSTDTQYF.

The V call is TRBV28, the J call TRBJ2-1, with D unclear. The CDR3 totals 15 residues. Germline V lookup: CDR1 MDHEN, CDR2 SYDVKM. Trimming took off 4 bases at V and 5 bases at J, with 15 bases between the two ends. CDR3: CASSYPRGPHNEQFF. The DNA for the CDR3 is TGTGCCAGCAGTTACCCGCGAGGCCCCCACAATGAGCAGTTCTTC.

The chain links TRBV13 to TRBJ2-1; 14 nucleotides agree with TRBD2. The CDR3 runs to 18 residues. Germline V gene sequence: CDR1 PRHDT, CDR2 FYEKMQ (reference sequence). The V and J ends lost 5 bases and 2 bases, in that order; junction bases with no gene match: 8. CDR3: CASSPGLAGDPPYNEQFF. The CDR3 nucleotides read TGTGCCAGCAGCCCGGGACTAGCGGGAGACCCCCCCTACAATGAGCAGTTCTTC.

The chain recombines TRBV11-3 with TRBJ2-3; possibly TRBD2 for D (5 bases). The germline V and J ends were trimmed by 8 bases and 1 base, with 10 bases remaining between them. The CDR3 is 13 amino acids. Germline CDR1 is SGHNT and CDR2 is YENEEA. The CDR3 reads CASSGGRTDTQYF. For the CDR3, the DNA is TGTGCCAGCTCCGGAGGTCGCACAGATACGCAGTATTTT.

The chain combines TRBV30 with TRBJ2-1, with a tentative D call TRBD1 (5 bases). Trimming left V 0 bases short and J 6 bases short, with 9 bases between. Looked up from germline, CDR1 is GTSNPN and CDR2 is SVGIG (reference sequence). The CDR3 runs 13 residues. CDR3 residues: CAWSVGQGNEQFF. CDR3 in DNA: TGTGCCTGGAGTGTAGGGCAGGGCAATGAGCAGTTCTTC.

V is TRBV10-2 and J is TRBJ2-2; D may be TRBD2 (6 bases). The CDR3 runs to 15 residues. Trimming removed 3 bases at V and 3 bases at J, with 11 bases between. Germline CDR1 WSHSY, CDR2 SAAADI. The CDR3 reads CASSEGRDYTGELFF. The CDR3, as DNA: TGCGCCAGCAGTGAAGGGCGGGATTACACCGGGGAGCTGTTTTTT.

The chain carries TRBV27 and TRBJ2-5; 14 bases match TRBD2. J was trimmed by 4 bases and V by 6 bases; bases with no gene match: 4. Germline V gene data show CDR1 as MNHEY and CDR2 as SMNVEV (reference sequence). The CDR3 covers 15 residues. This chain's CDR3 is CASSLGTSGGETQYF. DNA for the CDR3: TGTGCCAGCAGCCTCGGGACTAGCGGGGGAGAGACCCAGTACTTC.

This clone has just one count. The chain is built from TRBV13 and TRBJ1-6; 9 bases match TRBD1. Germline V gene data show CDR1 as PRHDT and CDR2 as FYEKMQ (reference sequence). Trimming at V came to 6 bases and at J to 7 bases, leaving 10 bases not matched to a gene. CDR3 length: 16 amino acids. Here the CDR3 DNA reads TGTGCCAGCAGGATGGTCACCGGGACAGGGAATTCACCCCTCCACTTT. Amino acid sequence: CASRMVTGTGNSPLHF.

The chain carries TRBV23-1 and TRBJ1-6; TRBD1 is a possible D gene (5 bases). TRBV23-1 is marked as an open reading frame, function uncertain. V was clipped by 11 bases and J by 9 bases, with 14 bases between them. The CDR3 contains 12 residues. The DNA for the CDR3 is TGCGCCGGCCACAGGATGGGTTCACCCCTCCACTTT. Its translation: CAGHRMGSPLHF.

This clone was seen a single time. The CDR3: CASSPAGGSYEQYF. In nucleotides, the CDR3 is TGTGCCAGCAGCCCTGCGGGGGGATCCTACGAGCAGTACTTC. J is TRBJ2-7 and V is TRBV7-9; 8 nucleotides agree with TRBD2. The CDR3 totals 14 residues. Germline V lookup: CDR1 SEHNR, CDR2 FQNEAQ (reference sequence). With V trimmed by 5 bases and J by 1 base, 4 bases remained unmatched.

V is TRBV15 and J is TRBJ2-7, with 10 bases matching TRBD1. This CDR3 has 15 residues. Trimming took 0 bases from V and 4 from J; bases not matched to a gene: 3. CDR1 LNHNV and CDR2 YYDKDF come from the germline V gene (reference sequence). Here the CDR3 DNA reads TGTGCCACCAGCAGAGAGGGACAGGGGCGGTACGAGCAGTACTTC. This gives the protein CATSREGQGRYEQYF.

The chain couples TRBV9 to TRBJ2-2; maybe TRBD2 (5 bases). CDR3 length: 14 amino acids. V lost 1 base and J 4 bases, leaving 8 bases between the germline ends. The V gene's germline CDR1 is SGDLS and CDR2 YYNGEE. The CDR3: CASSVLRGTGELFF. In nucleotides, the CDR3 is TGTGCCAGCAGCGTACTCCGGGGCACCGGGGAGCTGTTTTTT.